This T cell receptor (beta chain) was sequenced in a study of cytomegalovirus exposure and HLA in healthy donors. With respect to this clone: Its antigen is as yet unknown.

Germline V CDR1 and CDR2: LNHDA, SQIVND (reference sequence). V was clipped by 6 bases and J by 8 bases, with 11 bases between them. The CDR3 has 13 amino acids. Regarding the study as a whole: Most TCR beta V segments were productive about 90% or about 30% of the time in an earlier analysis. The study found most TCR sequences rare, yet found some public TCRs in many donors.

PCR used 60 Vbeta primers and 13 Jbeta primers. Under the authors' procedure: Later reanalysis found roughly 80 million unique TCR beta chains, roughly 10 million of them shared. Generated by immunoSEQ multiplex PCR, the TCRdb table keeps only in-frame clones and is missing some. Clone size and V and J calls were adopted from that table, with D and trimming inferred from the DNA. This table holds about 150,000 clones. The specimen was PBMCs. This sequence joins TRBV19 and TRBJ1-6, with D possibly TRBD1 on 6 matching bases. This receptor was obtained from a woman between 50 and 59 years old in good health and CMV-seronegative. This CDR3 is CASRIKGDSPLHF. The CDR3 coding sequence is TGTGCCAGTAGAATTAAGGGGGATTCACCCCTCCACTTT.